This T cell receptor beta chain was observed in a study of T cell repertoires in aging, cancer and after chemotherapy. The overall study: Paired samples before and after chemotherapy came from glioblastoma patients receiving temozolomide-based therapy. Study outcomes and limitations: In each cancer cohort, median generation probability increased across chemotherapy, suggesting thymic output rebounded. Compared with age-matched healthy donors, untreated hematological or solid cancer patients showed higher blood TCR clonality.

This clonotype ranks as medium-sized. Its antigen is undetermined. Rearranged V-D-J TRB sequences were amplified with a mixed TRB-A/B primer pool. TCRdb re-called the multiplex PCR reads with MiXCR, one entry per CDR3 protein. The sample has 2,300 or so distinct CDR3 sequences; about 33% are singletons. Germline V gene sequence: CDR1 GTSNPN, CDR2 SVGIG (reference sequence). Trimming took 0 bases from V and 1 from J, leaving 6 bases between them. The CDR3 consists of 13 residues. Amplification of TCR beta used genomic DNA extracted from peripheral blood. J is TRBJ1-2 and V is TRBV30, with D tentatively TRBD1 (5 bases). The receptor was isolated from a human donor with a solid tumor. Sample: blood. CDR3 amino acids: CAWSVTVNYGYTF. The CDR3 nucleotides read TGTGCCTGGAGTGTGACAGTTAACTATGGCTACACCTTC.